Here is one T cell receptor (beta chain) with its context. Its antigen is undetermined. The data belong to a study of CD4+ T cells in melanoma. With 9 bases removed from V and 11 bases from J, the gap between germline ends came to 14 bases. In germline, CDR1 is SGHRS, CDR2 YFSETQ. The CDR3 runs 10 residues. The data were produced by immunoSEQ multiplex PCR, yet TCRdb's version contains in-frame clones alone and is incomplete. The data contain some 110,000 clones, approximately 92% of them seen just once; the ten biggest clones take up about 3.3%. General study results and limits: A reported correlation linked neoantigen-specific CD4+ T cells to CD8+, macrophage and B cell function. Neoantigen-specific CD4+ T cells in melanoma reportedly had diverse differentiation states.

Sample: peripheral blood. The TCR originated in a human donor with melanoma. V and J are TRBV5-1 and TRBJ1-1; D is possibly TRBD1 (5 bases). The CDR3 nucleotides read TGCGCCATTCCAGGGATTGGCGCTTTCTTT. It is translated as CAIPGIGAFF.